This paragraph reports one T cell receptor beta chain. TCRdb's table, derived via immunoSEQ multiplex PCR, lists solely in-frame clones and lacks some. The sample carries some 20,000 clones, 90% recorded once. The record originates from a study of blood T cell repertoires in COVID-19. Germline CDR1 and CDR2: SGHTA and FQGNSA. This CDR3 has 15 amino acids. Trimming pared 11 bases from V and 4 bases from J, leaving 21 bases between. The sequence was collected from a man between 65 and 80 years old with acute or convalescent COVID-19. The sample was peripheral blood. The chain couples TRBV7-2 to TRBJ2-1, with D possibly matching TRBD1 (6 bases). In DNA form, the CDR3 reads TGTGCCTCCGCTCTGGTGGGGGCCTCATACAATGAGCAGTTCTTC. This encodes CASALVGASYNEQFF.